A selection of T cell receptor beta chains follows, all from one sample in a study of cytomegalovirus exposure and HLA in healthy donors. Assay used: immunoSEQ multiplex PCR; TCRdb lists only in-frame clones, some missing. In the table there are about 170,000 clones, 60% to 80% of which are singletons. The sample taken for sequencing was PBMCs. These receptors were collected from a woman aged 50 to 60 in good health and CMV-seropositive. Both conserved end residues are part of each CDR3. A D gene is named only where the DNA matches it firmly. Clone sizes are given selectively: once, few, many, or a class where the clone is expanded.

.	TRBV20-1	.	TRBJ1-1	CSAKNGVRAFF	TGCAGTGCTAAGAACGGGGTCCGGGCTTTCTTT
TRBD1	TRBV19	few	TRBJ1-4	CASRHRGQTNEKLFF	TGTGCCAGTAGACACAGGGGGCAGACTAATGAAAAACTGTTTTTT
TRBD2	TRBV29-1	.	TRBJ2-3	CSVGGLADKGTDTQYF	TGCAGCGTGGGGGGACTAGCGGACAAGGGGACAGATACGCAGTACTTT
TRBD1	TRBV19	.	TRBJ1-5	CASSAGGGNQPQHF	TGTGCCAGTAGTGCAGGGGGAGGCAATCAGCCCCAGCATTTT
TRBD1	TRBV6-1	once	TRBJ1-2	CASSLGTGAKGGYTF	TGTGCCAGCAGTCTAGGGACAGGGGCCAAAGGTGGCTACACCTTC
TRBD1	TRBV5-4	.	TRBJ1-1	CASSSTGKGGAFF	TGTGCCAGCAGCTCGACAGGGAAGGGGGGAGCTTTCTTT
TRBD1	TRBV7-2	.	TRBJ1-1	CASSSWGQVNTEAFF	TGTGCCAGCAGCTCATGGGGACAGGTTAACACTGAAGCTTTCTTT
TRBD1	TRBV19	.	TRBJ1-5	CASSGQVSNQPQHF	TGTGCCAGTAGTGGACAGGTTAGCAATCAGCCCCAGCATTTT
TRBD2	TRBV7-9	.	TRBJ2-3	CASSLRSGGTDTQYF	TGTGCCAGCAGCTTACGGAGCGGGGGCACAGATACGCAGTATTTT
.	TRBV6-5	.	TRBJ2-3	CASSYSLAGTDTQYF	TGTGCCAGCAGTTACTCCTTAGCGGGCACAGATACGCAGTATTTT
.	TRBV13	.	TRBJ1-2	CASSPRRRGNGYTF	TGTGCCAGCAGCCCTAGGCGCAGGGGTAATGGCTACACCTTC
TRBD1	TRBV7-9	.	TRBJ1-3	CSSSLQGQGANTIYF	TGTTCCAGCAGCTTACAGGGACAGGGGGCGAACACCATATATTTT
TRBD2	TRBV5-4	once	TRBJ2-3	CASSLALAGGDTQYF	TGTGCCAGCAGCTTGGCACTAGCGGGGGGTGATACGCAGTATTTT
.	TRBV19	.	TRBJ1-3	CASSIRTAGNTIYF	TGTGCCAGTAGTATAAGGACAGCTGGAAACACCATATATTTT
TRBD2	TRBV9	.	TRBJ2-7	CASSAGGESSYEQYF	TGTGCCAGCAGCGCGGGGGGGGAAAGCTCCTACGAGCAGTACTTC
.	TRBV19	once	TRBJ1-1	CAARDGGLGTEAFF	TGTGCCGCCAGGGACGGGGGGCTGGGGACTGAAGCTTTCTTT
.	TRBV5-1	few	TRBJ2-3	CASSLSTGFEDTQYF	TGCGCCAGCAGCTTGTCCACAGGGTTTGAAGATACGCAGTATTTT
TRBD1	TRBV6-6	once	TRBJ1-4	CASSRGQVFNEKLFF	TGTGCCAGCAGCCGGGGACAGGTCTTTAATGAAAAACTGTTTTTT
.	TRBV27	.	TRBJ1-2	CASSFQGNYGYTF	TGTGCCAGCAGTTTCCAGGGGAACTATGGCTACACCTTC
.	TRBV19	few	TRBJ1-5	CASAAEAQSNQPQHF	TGTGCTAGTGCAGCCGAGGCCCAGAGCAATCAGCCCCAGCATTTT
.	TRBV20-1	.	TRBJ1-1	CSAPRNTEAFF	TGCAGTGCCCCGAGAAACACTGAAGCTTTCTTT
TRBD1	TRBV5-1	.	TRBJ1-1	CASGSGTDTEAFF	TGCGCCAGCGGATCCGGGACAGACACTGAAGCTTTCTTT
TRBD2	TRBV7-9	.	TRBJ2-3	CASGLASTDTQYF	TGTGCCAGCGGACTAGCTAGCACAGATACGCAGTATTTT
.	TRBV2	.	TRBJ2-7	CASSVRLSYEQYF	TGTGCCAGCAGTGTCAGGTTGTCCTACGAGCAGTACTTC
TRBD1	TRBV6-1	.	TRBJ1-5	CASSEGARQPQHF	TGTGCCAGCTCCGAGGGGGCCCGGCAGCCCCAGCATTTT
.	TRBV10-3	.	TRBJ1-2	CAISERQLNYGYTF	TGTGCCATCAGTGAACGACAGTTAAACTATGGCTACACCTTC
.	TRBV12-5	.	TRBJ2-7	CASGSNFYEQYF	TGTGCTAGTGGTTCCAACTTTTACGAGCAGTACTTC